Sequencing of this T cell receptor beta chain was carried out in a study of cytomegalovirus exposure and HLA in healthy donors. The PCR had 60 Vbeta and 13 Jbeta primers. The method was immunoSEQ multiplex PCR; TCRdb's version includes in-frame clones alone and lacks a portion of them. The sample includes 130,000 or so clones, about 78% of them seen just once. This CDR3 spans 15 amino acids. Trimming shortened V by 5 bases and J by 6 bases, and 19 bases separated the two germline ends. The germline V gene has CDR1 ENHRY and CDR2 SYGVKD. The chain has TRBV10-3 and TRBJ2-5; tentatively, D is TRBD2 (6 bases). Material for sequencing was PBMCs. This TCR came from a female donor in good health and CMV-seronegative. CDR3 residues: CAISSTAEGMKTQYF. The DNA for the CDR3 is TGTGCCATCAGTTCCACGGCGGAGGGTATGAAGACCCAGTACTTC.